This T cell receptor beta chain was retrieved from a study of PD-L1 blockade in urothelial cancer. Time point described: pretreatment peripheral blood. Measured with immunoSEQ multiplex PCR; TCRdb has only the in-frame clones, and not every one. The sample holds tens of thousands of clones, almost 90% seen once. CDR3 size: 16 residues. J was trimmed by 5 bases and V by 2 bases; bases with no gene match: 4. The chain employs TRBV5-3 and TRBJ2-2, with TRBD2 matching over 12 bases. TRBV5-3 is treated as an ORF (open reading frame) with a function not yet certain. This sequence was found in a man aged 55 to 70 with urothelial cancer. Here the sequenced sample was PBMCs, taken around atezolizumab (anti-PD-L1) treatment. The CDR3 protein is CARSLLAGGRTGELFF. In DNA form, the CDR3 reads TGTGCCAGAAGCTTACTAGCGGGAGGTCGGACCGGGGAGCTGTTTTTT.